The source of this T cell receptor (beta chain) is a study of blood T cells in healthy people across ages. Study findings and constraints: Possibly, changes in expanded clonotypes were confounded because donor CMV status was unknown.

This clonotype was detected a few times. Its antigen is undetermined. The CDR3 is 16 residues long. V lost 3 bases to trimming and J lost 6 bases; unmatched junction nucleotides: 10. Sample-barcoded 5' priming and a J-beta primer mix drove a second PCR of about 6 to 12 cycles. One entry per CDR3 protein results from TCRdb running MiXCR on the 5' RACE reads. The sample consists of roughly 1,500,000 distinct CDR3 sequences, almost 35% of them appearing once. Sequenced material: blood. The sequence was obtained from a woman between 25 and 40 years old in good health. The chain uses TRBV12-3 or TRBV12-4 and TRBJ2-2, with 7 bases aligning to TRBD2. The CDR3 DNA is TGTGCCAGCAGTTTTAAACGGCTTGGGGGGGCCGGGGAGCTGTTTTTT. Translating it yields CASSFKRLGGAGELFF.